This T cell receptor (beta chain) was sequenced in a study of blood T cell repertoires in COVID-19. The protocol was immunoSEQ multiplex PCR, while the TCRdb copy is restricted to in-frame clones and leaves out a portion. The table includes approximately 310,000 clones, 80% to 90% detected once. Germline CDR1 is GTSNPN and CDR2 is SVGIG (reference sequence). There are 15 residues in the CDR3. The germline V and J ends were trimmed by 0 bases and 2 bases, with 10 bases remaining between them. What was sequenced was PBMCs or T cells enriched from blood (not recorded which). The receptor's source is a young man who had recovered from COVID-19. The rearrangement uses TRBV30 and TRBJ1-4, with D maybe TRBD1 (5 bases). The DNA of the CDR3 is TGTGCCTGGAGTGTAGGGGTGGGGACTAATGAAAAACTGTTTTTT. Protein: CAWSVGVGTNEKLFF.